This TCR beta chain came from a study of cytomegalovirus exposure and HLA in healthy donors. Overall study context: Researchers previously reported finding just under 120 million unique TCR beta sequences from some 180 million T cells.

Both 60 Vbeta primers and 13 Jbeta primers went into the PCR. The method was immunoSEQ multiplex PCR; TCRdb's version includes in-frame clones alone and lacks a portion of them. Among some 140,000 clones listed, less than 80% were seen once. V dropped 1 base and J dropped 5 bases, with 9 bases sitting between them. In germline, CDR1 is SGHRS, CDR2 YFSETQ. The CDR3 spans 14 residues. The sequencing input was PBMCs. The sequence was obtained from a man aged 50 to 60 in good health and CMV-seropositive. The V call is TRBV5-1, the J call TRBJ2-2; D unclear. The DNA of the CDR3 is TGCGCCAGCAGCTTGCGACTGCGGACCGGGGAGCTGTTTTTT. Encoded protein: CASSLRLRTGELFF.